This T cell receptor beta chain was sequenced in a study of persistence of HIV-infected CD4 T cells. Points on this clone: Its antigen is currently unknown.

The germline V gene encodes CDR1 SEHNR and CDR2 FQNEAQ (reference sequence). The V end was cut by 1 base, the J end by 5 bases, with 11 bases between. This CDR3 comprises 15 residues. This was the immunoSEQ version 4 assay in survey mode. Only in-frame clones appear in the TCRdb table, and some are missing; sequencing was by immunoSEQ multiplex PCR. The top ten hold 1.7% of the sample, which has just under 65,000 clones, about 81% seen once. An overlapping HIV-1 Gag peptide pool stimulated these cells at approximately 0.91 ug/peptide/mL. CD40L/CD69 double-negative CD45RO-high memory CD4+ T cells were collected.

The sample in question was CD4+ T cells sorted from PBMCs after 18-hour stimulation, obtained from a patient who received antiretroviral therapy. The chain combines TRBV7-9 with TRBJ1-4, with TRBD1 as a possible D gene (5 bases). The sequence came from an adult man with HIV who was CMV-seropositive. The CDR3 DNA reads TGTGCCAGCAGCTTAGAAGGGACGGGAAATGAAAAACTGTTTTTT. This codes for CASSLEGTGNEKLFF. The full variable domain, with the rest looked up from reference TRBV7-9 and TRBJ1-4, is DTGVSQNPRHKITKRGQNVTFRCDPISEHNRLYWYRQTLGQGPEFLTYFQNEAQLEKSRLLSDRFSAERPKGSFSTLEIQRTEQGDSAMYLCASSLEGTGNEKLFFGSGTQLSVL.